The 3 T cell receptor beta chains in this list originate from one sample, sequenced in a study of blood T cell repertoires in COVID-19 (dated by TCRdb to the early 2020s). Library prep was done by the immunoSEQ multiplex PCR assay. TCRdb took this table from immuneACCESS and kept in-frame rearrangements with V and J called. Such tables lack part of the clones; where checked against another copy, unresolved V genes explain under half of the gap, and the rest is unexplained. Recorded for this sample are fewer than 350,000 clones; 89% of them occurred a single time. The ten largest make up about 9.5% of the sample. The specimen was PBMCs or T cells enriched from blood (not recorded which). The receptors shown here come from a woman aged 40 to 50 who had recovered from COVID-19.

The chain carries TRBV11-2 and TRBJ1-4; possibly TRBD1 for D (6 bases). The germline gives CDR1 SGHAT, CDR2 FQNNGV. V was trimmed by 5 bases and J by 6 bases, leaving 16 bases between them. This CDR3 is built from 15 residues. DNA of the CDR3: TGTGCCAGCAGCGACTCTGGGGACATCCATGAAAAACTGTTTTTT. It is translated as CASSDSGDIHEKLFF.

The V call is TRBV21-1, the J call TRBJ1-2; the D segment call TRBD1 is taken from the table without a DNA check. TRBV21-1 is tagged as a pseudogene. This CDR3 spans 16 amino acids. CDR3 residues: CASSKARTGPNYGYTF. DNA of the CDR3: TGTGCCAGCAGCAAAGCCCGGACAGGCCCTAACTATGGCTACACCTTC.

The V and J genes are TRBV19 and TRBJ2-1; weak D call: TRBD1 (6 bases). The CDR3 extends over 13 amino acids. Germline loops: CDR1 LNHDA, CDR2 SQIVND (reference sequence). V gave up 5 bases and J gave up 6 bases, with 11 bases separating them. The CDR3 nucleotides are TGTGCCAGTAGTGTGACAGGAATCAATGAGCAGTTCTTC. It translates to CASSVTGINEQFF.